This entry lists 27 T cell receptor beta chains sequenced from one sample in a study of OX40 agonist ivuxolimab in advanced cancers. Produced via immunoSEQ multiplex PCR; TCRdb's table is partial and in-frame only. The sample includes 75,000 to 90,000 clones, about 90% of them seen just once. The sample consisted of CD4+ or CD8+ T cells sorted from blood, taken in a trial of the OX40 agonist ivuxolimab. The receptors come from an adult with an advanced solid tumor such as melanoma, head and neck, liver or kidney cancer.

This clone occurred once. CDR3 in DNA: TGCGCCAGCAGCCAAGATCTGCCGGAGCGGGAGGGCCTTCGGGAGCAGTTCTTC. Translation: CASSQDLPEREGLREQFF. This sequence joins TRBV4-3 and TRBJ2-1; TRBD2 matches 10 bases. The CDR3 consists of 18 residues. The J segment lost 10 bases and the V segment lost 0 bases, leaving 15 bases of the junction unmatched. The germline V gene has CDR1 LGHNA and CDR2 YSLEER.

The V call is TRBV19, the J call TRBJ2-3; unclear D gene. The CDR3 contains 15 residues. The germline V gene encodes CDR1 LNHDA and CDR2 SQIVND (reference sequence). Deletions cut 6 bases from V and 0 bases from J, with 13 bases between. The CDR3 is CASSIGMPSTDTQYF. DNA for the CDR3: TGTGCCAGTAGCATTGGCATGCCTAGCACAGATACGCAGTATTTT. Together with reference TRBV19 and TRBJ2-3, the CDR3 gives the full variable domain: DGGITQSPKYLFRKEGQNVTLSCEQNLNHDAMYWYRQDPGQGLRLIYYSQIVNDFQKGDIAEGYSVSREKKESFPLTVTSAQKNPTAFYLCASSIGMPSTDTQYFGPGTRLTVL.

V gene TRBV6-5 combines with J gene TRBJ2-1; 9 bases fit TRBD2. Losses at the gene ends were 6 bases for V and 8 bases for J; bases not matched to a gene: 11. CDR1 is MNHEY, CDR2 SVGAGI, per germline. The CDR3 is 15 amino acids. CDR3: CASSPGVAGVYEQFF. The DNA for the CDR3 is TGTGCCAGCAGCCCCGGAGTAGCGGGAGTATATGAGCAGTTCTTC.

This clone was detected once. V usage is TRBV29-1 and J usage is TRBJ1-1, with D possibly being TRBD1 (5 bases). V was clipped by 5 bases and J by 0 bases, with 10 bases between them. CDR3 size: 13 residues. Per germline, CDR1 SQVTM and CDR2 ANQGSEA. The CDR3 protein is CSVYGGMNTEAFF. For the CDR3, the DNA is TGCAGCGTTTATGGGGGAATGAACACTGAAGCTTTCTTT.

The chain couples TRBV6-5 to TRBJ2-1; possible D gene TRBD2, 6 bases. This CDR3 is built from 14 residues. CDR1 and CDR2 (germline): MNHEY, SVGAGI. With 5 bases removed from V and 7 bases from J, the gap between germline ends came to 15 bases. DNA of the CDR3: TGTGCCAGCAGTAGAGCTCTGGGGGGAAATGAGCAGTTCTTC. Its protein is CASSRALGGNEQFF.

This clone was seen just once. This sequence joins TRBV6-5 and TRBJ2-1; TRBD1 matches 9 bases. The CDR3 extends over 15 amino acids. Germline values: CDR1 MNHEY, CDR2 SVGAGI. Unmatched junction bases numbered 9, after V lost 5 bases and J lost 7 bases. In DNA, the CDR3 is TGTGCCAGCAGTCCCTTTAGGACAGGGGTAAATGAGCAGTTCTTC. Residues: CASSPFRTGVNEQFF.

V is TRBV4-3 and J is TRBJ2-5; 7 bases align to TRBD2. The V gene's germline CDR1 is LGHNA and CDR2 YSLEER. V gave up 0 bases and J gave up 4 bases; unmatched junction bases: 8. CDR3 length equals 16 residues. CDR3 amino acids: CASSQEVAGVGETQYF. The CDR3 coding sequence is TGCGCCAGCAGCCAAGAGGTTGCGGGGGTTGGAGAGACCCAGTACTTC.

The chain joins TRBV7-2 to TRBJ1-6; D gene uncertain. The CDR3 extends over 14 amino acids. Germline V gene sequence: CDR1 SGHTA, CDR2 FQGNSA. V lost 1 base to trimming and J lost 10 bases, with 11 bases between them. The CDR3 nucleotides are TGTGCCAGCAGCTTAGGAGGTTTCGGGTCACCCCTCCACTTT. Its protein is CASSLGGFGSPLHF. Variable domain in full (rest from reference TRBV7-2 and TRBJ1-6): GAGVSQSPSNKVTEKGKDVELRCDPISGHTALYWYRQSLGQGLEFLIYFQGNSAPDKSGLPSDRFSAERTGGSVSTLTIQRTQQEDSAVYLCASSLGGFGSPLHFGNGTRLTVT.

The chain recombines TRBV30 with TRBJ1-6; D perhaps matches TRBD1 (5 bases). This CDR3 is 13 amino acids long. Trimming left V 2 bases short and J 7 bases short, with 9 bases between. Germline CDR1 reads GTSNPN; CDR2 reads SVGIG (reference sequence). CDR3: CAWSLGDNSPLHF. Here the CDR3 DNA reads TGTGCCTGGAGTTTGGGGGACAATTCACCCCTCCACTTT.

The chain employs TRBV30 and TRBJ2-3; TRBD1 aligns across 9 bases. There are 15 residues in the CDR3. Germline CDR1 is GTSNPN and CDR2 is SVGIG (reference sequence). Trimming cost V 8 bases and J 6 bases; bases outside gene matches: 15. This CDR3 is CAVSPGTGSQDTQYF. The CDR3, as DNA: TGTGCCGTCTCACCGGGGACAGGGTCGCAGGATACGCAGTATTTT.

The chain recombines TRBV7-2 with TRBJ1-3; no reliable D call. Trimming pared 1 base from V and 0 bases from J, leaving 13 bases between. This CDR3 is built from 17 residues. Germline V gives CDR1 SGHTA, CDR2 FQGNSA. DNA for the CDR3: TGTGCCAGCAGCTTAGGTATAGGCGCGTTCTCTGGAAACACCATATATTTT. It translates to CASSLGIGAFSGNTIYF.

V and J are TRBV9 and TRBJ2-3; D gene unclear. V lost 3 bases to trimming and J lost 2 bases, with 4 bases between them. The length of the CDR3 is 12 residues. Germline-derived CDR1 and CDR2 are SGDLS and YYNGEE. This chain's CDR3 is CASSAYTDTQYF. The CDR3 DNA is TGTGCCAGCAGCGCATACACAGATACGCAGTATTTT.

As for this clone: The identical CDR3 is also encoded by other nucleotide sequences in the sample. The chain couples TRBV6-5 to TRBJ2-7; TRBD1 matches 10 bases. Germline trimming cut 0 bases from V and 4 bases from J; bases unmatched to any gene: 0. The CDR3 has 14 residues. Germline CDR1 reads MNHEY; CDR2 reads SVGAGI. CDR3 nucleotide sequence: TGTGCCAGCAGTTACTCGGACAGGGGGTACGAGCAGTACTTC. It translates to CASSYSDRGYEQYF.

This chain joins TRBV5-4 and TRBJ2-1; possible D gene TRBD2, 6 bases. CDR3 length: 13 amino acids. V lost 2 bases, J lost 4 bases, and 7 bases lay in between. Germline CDR1 is SGHNT and CDR2 is YYREEE (reference sequence). The CDR3 sequence is CASSFGGYNEQFF. CDR3 bases: TGTGCCAGCAGCTTCGGGGGATACAATGAGCAGTTCTTC. Supplemented by reference TRBV5-4 and TRBJ2-1, the full variable domain reads ETGVTQSPTHLIKTRGQQVTLRCSSQSGHNTVSWYQQALGQGPQFIFQYYREEENGRGNFPPRFSGLQFPNYSSELNVNALELDDSALYLCASSFGGYNEQFFGPGTRLTVL.

J is TRBJ2-3 and V is TRBV29-1, with TRBD2 identical over 8 bases. The germline V gene has CDR1 SQVTM and CDR2 ANQGSEA. The CDR3 spans 13 residues. Trimming at V came to 3 bases and at J to 5 bases, leaving 4 bases not matched to a gene. CDR3 region: CSVDSGGQDTQYF. In DNA, the CDR3 is TGCAGCGTTGACTCGGGAGGGCAAGATACGCAGTATTTT.

This clone was seen only a few times. The rearrangement uses TRBV19 and TRBJ1-5, with TRBD1 matching over 8 bases. The CDR3 totals 17 residues. Germline CDR1 LNHDA, CDR2 SQIVND (reference sequence). After removal of 3 bases from V and 5 bases from J, the junction contained 12 bases not matched to a gene. The CDR3 spells CASSIFYGQGFHQPQHF. As DNA, the CDR3 is TGTGCCAGTAGTATCTTCTACGGACAGGGCTTCCATCAGCCCCAGCATTTT.

The chain links TRBV9 to TRBJ2-2, with D unresolved. The CDR3 consists of 14 residues. V dropped 0 bases and J dropped 1 base, with 4 bases sitting between them. The germline gives CDR1 SGDLS, CDR2 YYNGEE. For the CDR3, the DNA is TGTGCCAGCAGCGTAGCTGAGAACACCGGGGAGCTGTTTTTT. It specifies CASSVAENTGELFF.

The chain has TRBV4-2 and TRBJ2-3; no firm D call. The CDR3 is 15 residues long. Looked up from germline, CDR1 is LGHNA and CDR2 is YNFKEQ. Trimming cost V 0 bases and J 4 bases, with 11 bases left between them. CDR3 in DNA: TGTGCCAGCAGCCAAGATTTGGGTAGTTCAGATACGCAGTATTTT. This translates into CASSQDLGSSDTQYF.

The V gene is TRBV15, the J gene TRBJ2-7, with 9 positions matching TRBD1. V lost 1 base and J lost 6; bases outside the gene matches: 10. The CDR3 has 16 residues. The germline V gene has CDR1 LNHNV and CDR2 YYDKDF (reference sequence). CDR3 sequence (DNA): TGTGCCACCAGCAGAGGAGTCAACAGGGGGCAGGTCGAGCAGTACTTC. It codes for CATSRGVNRGQVEQYF.

This clone was recorded only once. The CDR3 sequence is CASSLITDQGYF. CDR3 DNA sequence: TGCGCCAGCAGCTTAATCACCGATCAGGGGTATTTT. The V call is TRBV10-1, the J call TRBJ2-3; maybe TRBD1 (5 bases). The germline V gene has CDR1 WNHNN and CDR2 SYGVQD (reference sequence). There are 12 residues in the CDR3. The ends were cut back, 6 bases at V and 14 bases at J, with 18 bases in the middle.

The chain combines TRBV7-9 with TRBJ2-7, with D unclear. This CDR3 has 13 amino acids. V lost 3 bases and J 2 bases, leaving 8 bases between the germline ends. Germline V gives CDR1 SEHNR, CDR2 FQNEAQ (reference sequence). The CDR3 sequence: CASSFPPAYEQYF. The CDR3, as DNA: TGTGCCAGCAGCTTCCCCCCTGCCTACGAGCAGTACTTC.

This chain connects TRBV6-1 to TRBJ2-1, with 10 positions matching TRBD2. Germline assignment: CDR1 MNHNS and CDR2 SASEGT. The CDR3 totals 16 residues. Germline trimming cut 4 bases from V and 3 bases from J; bases unmatched to any gene: 6. CDR3 sequence reads: CASSASSGGHYNEQFF. The CDR3 DNA follows: TGTGCCAGCAGTGCGTCTAGCGGGGGCCACTACAATGAGCAGTTCTTC.

The chain is built from TRBV6-6 and TRBJ2-1; the match to TRBD1 covers 7 bases. Germline lookup yields CDR1 MNHNY and CDR2 SVGAGI (reference sequence). This CDR3 region has 15 residues. The junction had 11 bases not matched to a gene; V was cut back by 3 bases and J by 9 bases. The CDR3 region is CASSYGLRTGVEQFF. DNA of the CDR3: TGTGCCAGCAGTTATGGGCTACGGACAGGCGTTGAGCAGTTCTTC.

The V gene is TRBV9, the J gene TRBJ1-6; D is unresolved. The CDR3 is 14 amino acids. The V gene lost 2 bases and the J gene lost 7 bases, with 10 bases spanning the gap. Germline V gene sequence: CDR1 SGDLS, CDR2 YYNGEE. CDR3 in DNA: TGTGCCAGCAGCGTGGTTGGAAGCAATTCACCCCTCCACTTT. Its protein is CASSVVGSNSPLHF. The full variable domain, with the rest looked up from reference TRBV9 and TRBJ1-6, is DSGVTQTPKHLITATGQRVTLRCSPRSGDLSVYWYQQSLDQGLQFLIQYYNGEERAKGNILERFSAQQFPDLHSELNLSSLELGDSALYFCASSVVGSNSPLHFGNGTRLTVT.

The chain uses TRBV11-1 and TRBJ1-1, with TRBD1 identical over 8 bases. The germline V gene encodes CDR1 SGHAT and CDR2 FQDESV (reference sequence). The CDR3 sequence is 14 residues long. J lost 10 bases, V lost 5 bases, and 12 bases had no gene match. CDR3 nucleotides: TGTGCCAGCAGCCCTGAACCCGACAGGGGAGGAGCTTTCTTT. This codes for CASSPEPDRGGAFF. Combining the CDR3 with reference TRBV11-1 and TRBJ1-1 gives the whole variable domain EAEVAQSPRYKITEKSQAVAFWCDPISGHATLYWYRQILGQGPELLVQFQDESVVDDSQLPKDRFSAERLKGVDSTLKIQPAELGDSAMYLCASSPEPDRGGAFFGQGTRLTVV.

The J gene is TRBJ1-3, the V gene TRBV4-1, with 7 bases that match TRBD1. The CDR3 is 17 residues long. Germline V gives CDR1 MGHRA, CDR2 YSYEKL. The V segment lost 0 bases and the J segment 7 bases; nucleotides outside the gene matches: 12. The CDR3 bases are TGCGCCAGCAGCCAAGATCAGGACAGGTCCCTAAGGAACACCATATATTTT. Encoded protein: CASSQDQDRSLRNTIYF.

The CDR3 region has the DNA TGTGCCAGCAGTTACACAGGGGATGTAACTAATGAAAAACTGTTTTTT. This sequence encodes CASSYTGDVTNEKLFF. V and J are TRBV6-6 and TRBJ1-4, with 7 nucleotides matching TRBD1. This CDR3 comprises 16 residues. Trimming at V came to 2 bases and at J to 1 base, leaving 4 bases not matched to a gene. Germline CDR1 reads MNHNY; CDR2 reads SVGAGI (reference sequence).